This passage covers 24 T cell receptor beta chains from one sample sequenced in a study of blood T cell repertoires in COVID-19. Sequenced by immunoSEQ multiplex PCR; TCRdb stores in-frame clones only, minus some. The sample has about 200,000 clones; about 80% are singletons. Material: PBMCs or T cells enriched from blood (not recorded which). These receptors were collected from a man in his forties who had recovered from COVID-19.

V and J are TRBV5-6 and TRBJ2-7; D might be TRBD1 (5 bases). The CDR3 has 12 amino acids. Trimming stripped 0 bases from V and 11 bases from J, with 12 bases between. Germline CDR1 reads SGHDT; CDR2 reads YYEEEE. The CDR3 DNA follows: TGTGCCAGCAGCTTGGGAGGCGAAGGGGAGTACTTC. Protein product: CASSLGGEGEYF.

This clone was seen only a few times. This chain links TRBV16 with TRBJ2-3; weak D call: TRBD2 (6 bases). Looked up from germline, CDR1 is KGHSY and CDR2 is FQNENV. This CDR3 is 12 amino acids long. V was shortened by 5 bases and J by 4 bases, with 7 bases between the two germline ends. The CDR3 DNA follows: TGTGCCAGCAGCGGGGACTCAGATACGCAGTATTTT. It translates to CASSGDSDTQYF.

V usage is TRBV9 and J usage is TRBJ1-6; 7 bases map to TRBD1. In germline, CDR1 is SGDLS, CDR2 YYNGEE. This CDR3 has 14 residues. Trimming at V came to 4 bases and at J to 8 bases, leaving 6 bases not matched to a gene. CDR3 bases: TGTGCCAGCAGCCCCCACAGGGGAGATTCACCCCTCCACTTT. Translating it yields CASSPHRGDSPLHF.

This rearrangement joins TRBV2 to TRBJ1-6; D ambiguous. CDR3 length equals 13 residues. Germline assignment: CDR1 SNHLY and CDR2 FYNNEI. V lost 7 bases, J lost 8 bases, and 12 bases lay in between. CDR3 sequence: CASNGDRDSPLHF. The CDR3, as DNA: TGTGCCAGCAATGGTGATCGGGATTCACCCCTCCACTTT.

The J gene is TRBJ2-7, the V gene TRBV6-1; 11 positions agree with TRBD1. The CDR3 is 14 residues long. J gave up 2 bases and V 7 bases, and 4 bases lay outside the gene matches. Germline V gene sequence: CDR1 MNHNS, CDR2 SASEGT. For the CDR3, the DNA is TGTGCCAGCACCACGGGACAGGGGGCCTACGAGCAGTACTTC. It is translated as CASTTGQGAYEQYF.

The CDR3 loop is CASSLGALMNTEAFF. The CDR3 coding sequence is TGTGCCAGCAGCTTGGGGGCCCTCATGAACACTGAAGCTTTCTTT. The chain has TRBV7-2 and TRBJ1-1, with a weak D call TRBD1 (6 bases). This CDR3 has 15 residues. The germline V gene encodes CDR1 SGHTA and CDR2 FQGNSA. Trimming removed 3 bases at V and 0 bases at J, with 11 bases between.

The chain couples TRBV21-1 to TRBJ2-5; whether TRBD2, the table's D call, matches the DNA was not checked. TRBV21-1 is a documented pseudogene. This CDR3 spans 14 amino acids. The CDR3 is CATTKGGQQETQYF. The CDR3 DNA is TGTGCCACCACCAAGGGCGGGCAGCAAGAGACCCAGTACTTC.

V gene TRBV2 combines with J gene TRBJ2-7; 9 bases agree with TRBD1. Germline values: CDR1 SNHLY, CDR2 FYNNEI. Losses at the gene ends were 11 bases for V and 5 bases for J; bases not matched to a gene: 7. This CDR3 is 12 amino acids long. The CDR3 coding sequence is TGTGCCTTGGGACAGGGTAAGCACGAGCAGTACTTC. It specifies CALGQGKHEQYF. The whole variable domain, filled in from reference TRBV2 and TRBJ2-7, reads EPEVTQTPSHQVTQMGQEVILRCVPISNHLYFYWYRQILGQKVEFLVSFYNNEISEKSEIFDDQFSVERPDGSNFTLKIRSTKLEDSAMYFCALGQGKHEQYFGPGTRLTVT.

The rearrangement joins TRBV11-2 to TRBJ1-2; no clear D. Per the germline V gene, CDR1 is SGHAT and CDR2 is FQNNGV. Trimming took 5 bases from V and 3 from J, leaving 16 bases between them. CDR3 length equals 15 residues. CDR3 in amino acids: CASSPSPGFDYGYTF. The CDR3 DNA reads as TGTGCCAGCAGCCCCAGTCCGGGATTTGACTATGGCTACACCTTC.

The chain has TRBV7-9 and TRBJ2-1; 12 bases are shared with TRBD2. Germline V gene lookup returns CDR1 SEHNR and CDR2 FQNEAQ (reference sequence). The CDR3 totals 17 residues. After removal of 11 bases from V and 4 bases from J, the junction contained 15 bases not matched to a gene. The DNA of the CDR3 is TGTGCCGGTGAGGGGCTAGCGGGGGGGCCCAATTACAATGAGCAGTTCTTC. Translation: CAGEGLAGGPNYNEQFF.

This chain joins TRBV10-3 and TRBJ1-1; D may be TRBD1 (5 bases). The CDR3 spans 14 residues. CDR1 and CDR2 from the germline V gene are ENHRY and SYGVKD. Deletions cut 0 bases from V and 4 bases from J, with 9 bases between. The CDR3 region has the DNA TGTGCCATCAGTGAGTCGAGGCAGGGCACTGAAGCTTTCTTT. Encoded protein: CAISESRQGTEAFF.

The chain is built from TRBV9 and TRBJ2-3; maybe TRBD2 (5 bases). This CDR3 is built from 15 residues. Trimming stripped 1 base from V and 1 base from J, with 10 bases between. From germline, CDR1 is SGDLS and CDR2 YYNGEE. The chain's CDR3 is CASSVWSGGTDTQYF. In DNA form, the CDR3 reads TGTGCCAGCAGCGTATGGAGCGGAGGCACAGATACGCAGTATTTT. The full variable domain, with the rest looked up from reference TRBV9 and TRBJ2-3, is DSGVTQTPKHLITATGQRVTLRCSPRSGDLSVYWYQQSLDQGLQFLIQYYNGEERAKGNILERFSAQQFPDLHSELNLSSLELGDSALYFCASSVWSGGTDTQYFGPGTRLTVL.

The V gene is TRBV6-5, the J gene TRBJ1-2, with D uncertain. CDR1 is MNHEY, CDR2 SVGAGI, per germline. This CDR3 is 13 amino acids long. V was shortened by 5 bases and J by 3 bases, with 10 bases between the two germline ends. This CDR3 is CASSREIHYGYTF. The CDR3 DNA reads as TGTGCCAGCAGTAGGGAGATCCACTATGGCTACACCTTC.

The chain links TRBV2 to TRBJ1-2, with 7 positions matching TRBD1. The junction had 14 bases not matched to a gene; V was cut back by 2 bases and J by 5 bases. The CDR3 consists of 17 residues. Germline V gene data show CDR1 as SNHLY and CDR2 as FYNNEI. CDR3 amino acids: CASSEFPVAGRGYGYTF. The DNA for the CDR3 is TGTGCCAGCAGTGAATTCCCAGTAGCAGGCAGGGGGTATGGCTACACCTTC. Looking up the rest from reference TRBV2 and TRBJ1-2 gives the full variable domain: EPEVTQTPSHQVTQMGQEVILRCVPISNHLYFYWYRQILGQKVEFLVSFYNNEISEKSEIFDDQFSVERPDGSNFTLKIRSTKLEDSAMYFCASSEFPVAGRGYGYTFGSGTRLTVV.

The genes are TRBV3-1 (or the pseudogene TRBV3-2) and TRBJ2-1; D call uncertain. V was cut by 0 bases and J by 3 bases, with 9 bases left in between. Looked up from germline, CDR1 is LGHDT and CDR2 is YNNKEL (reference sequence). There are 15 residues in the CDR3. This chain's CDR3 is CASSQESPNYNEQFF. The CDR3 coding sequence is TGTGCCAGCAGCCAAGAGAGCCCCAACTACAATGAGCAGTTCTTC.

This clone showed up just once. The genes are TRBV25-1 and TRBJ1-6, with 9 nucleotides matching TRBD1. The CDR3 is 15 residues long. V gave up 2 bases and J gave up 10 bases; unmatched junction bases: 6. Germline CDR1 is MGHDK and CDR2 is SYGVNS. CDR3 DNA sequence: TGTGCCAGCAGTGAAGGGACAGGGTCTAAATCACCCCTCCACTTT. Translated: CASSEGTGSKSPLHF.

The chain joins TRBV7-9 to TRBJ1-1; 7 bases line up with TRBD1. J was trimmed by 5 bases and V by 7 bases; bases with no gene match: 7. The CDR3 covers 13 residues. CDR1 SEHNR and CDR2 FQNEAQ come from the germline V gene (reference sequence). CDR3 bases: TGTGCCAGCACCCTAGAGACAGGGACTGAAGCTTTCTTT. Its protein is CASTLETGTEAFF.

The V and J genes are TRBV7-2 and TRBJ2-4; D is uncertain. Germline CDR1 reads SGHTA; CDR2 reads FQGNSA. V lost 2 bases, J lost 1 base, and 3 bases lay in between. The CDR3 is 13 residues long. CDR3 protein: CASSLQAKNIQYF. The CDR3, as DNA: TGTGCCAGCAGCTTACAGGCCAAAAACATTCAGTACTTC.

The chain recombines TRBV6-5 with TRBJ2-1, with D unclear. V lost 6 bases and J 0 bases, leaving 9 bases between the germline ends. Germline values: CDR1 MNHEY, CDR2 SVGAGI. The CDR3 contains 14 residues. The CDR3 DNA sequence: TGTGCCAGCAGACCTCCTAGCTCCTACAATGAGCAGTTCTTC. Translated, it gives CASRPPSSYNEQFF.

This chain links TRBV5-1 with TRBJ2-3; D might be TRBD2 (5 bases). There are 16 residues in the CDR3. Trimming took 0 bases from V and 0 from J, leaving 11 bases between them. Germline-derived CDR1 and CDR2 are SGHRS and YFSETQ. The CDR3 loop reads CASSLAATGSTDTQYF. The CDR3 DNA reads TGCGCCAGCAGCTTGGCCGCGACGGGGAGCACAGATACGCAGTATTTT.

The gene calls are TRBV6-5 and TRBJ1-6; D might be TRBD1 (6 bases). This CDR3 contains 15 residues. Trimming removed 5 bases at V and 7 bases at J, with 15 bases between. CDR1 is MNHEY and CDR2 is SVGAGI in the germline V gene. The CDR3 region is CASSSPGVRNSPLHF. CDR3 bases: TGTGCCAGCAGTAGCCCAGGGGTTCGGAATTCACCCCTCCACTTT.

The CDR3 region is CASSPYRGSNYGYTF. The CDR3 DNA sequence: TGTGCCAGCAGTCCCTACAGGGGCTCGAACTATGGCTACACCTTC. The chain couples TRBV6-5 to TRBJ1-2; 7 bases fit TRBD1. The V segment lost 5 bases and the J segment 2 bases; nucleotides outside the gene matches: 8. The CDR3 is 15 residues long. The V gene's germline CDR1 is MNHEY and CDR2 SVGAGI.

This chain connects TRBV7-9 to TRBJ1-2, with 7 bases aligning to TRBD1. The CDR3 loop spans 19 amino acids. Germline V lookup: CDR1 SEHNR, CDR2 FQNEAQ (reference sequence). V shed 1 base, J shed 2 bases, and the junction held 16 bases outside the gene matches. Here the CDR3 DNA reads TGTGCCAGCAGCTTAGTGGGGGGAAAACCGGGACAGAGCAACTATGGCTACACCTTC. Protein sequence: CASSLVGGKPGQSNYGYTF. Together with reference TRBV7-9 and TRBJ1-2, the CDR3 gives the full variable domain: DTGVSQNPRHKITKRGQNVTFRCDPISEHNRLYWYRQTLGQGPEFLTYFQNEAQLEKSRLLSDRFSAERPKGSFSTLEIQRTEQGDSAMYLCASSLVGGKPGQSNYGYTFGSGTRLTVV.

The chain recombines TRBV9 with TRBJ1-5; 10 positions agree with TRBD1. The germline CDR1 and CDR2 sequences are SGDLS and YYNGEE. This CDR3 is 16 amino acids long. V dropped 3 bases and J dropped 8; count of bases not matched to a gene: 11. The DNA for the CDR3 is TGTGCCAGCAGCGCAGCCTCTGGACAGGGGGGGGAGCCCCAGCATTTT. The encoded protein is CASSAASGQGGEPQHF.